A single T cell receptor (beta chain) is shown here with its context. The CDR3 loop spans 12 amino acids. V lost 5 bases and J lost 11, with 15 bases in between. Per germline, CDR1 SGHVS and CDR2 FQNEAQ. This record belongs to a study of OX40 agonist ivuxolimab in advanced cancers. TCRdb keeps only in-frame clones here, not all; method: immunoSEQ multiplex PCR. Of 29,000 or so clones in the sample, about 89% were seen once. Sequencing used CD4+ or CD8+ T cells sorted from blood, obtained in a trial of the OX40 agonist ivuxolimab. V usage is TRBV7-8 and J usage is TRBJ1-1; D not certain. The TCR originated in an adult with an advanced solid tumor such as melanoma, head and neck, liver or kidney cancer. CDR3 nucleotide sequence: TGTGCCAGCAGCCCCTTCGGCATGAGTGCTTTCTTT. Amino acids: CASSPFGMSAFF.